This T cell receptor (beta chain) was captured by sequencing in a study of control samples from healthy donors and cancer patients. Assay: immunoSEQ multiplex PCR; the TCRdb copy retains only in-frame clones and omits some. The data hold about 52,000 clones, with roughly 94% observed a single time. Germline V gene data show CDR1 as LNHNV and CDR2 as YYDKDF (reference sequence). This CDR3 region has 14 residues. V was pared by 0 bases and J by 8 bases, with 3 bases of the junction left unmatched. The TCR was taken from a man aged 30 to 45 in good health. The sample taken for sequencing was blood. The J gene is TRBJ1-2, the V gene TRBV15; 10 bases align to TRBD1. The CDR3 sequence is CATSREGQGHGYTF. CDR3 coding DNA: TGTGCCACCAGCAGAGAGGGACAGGGGCACGGCTACACCTTC.